Reported below is one T cell receptor (beta chain). This clone's antigen is unknown. There are no base qualities to consult, and no much larger clone falls within one base. The CDR3 sequence holds 14 residues, the cysteine and phenylalanine included. CDR3 DNA only is kept here, 42 bases in frame from base 1. V lost 0 bases and J lost 3 bases; the stretch between them is 12 bases long. The germline V gene (reference sequence) supplies CDR1 GTSNPN and CDR2 SVGIG. Using the deep immunoSEQ assay, multiplex PCR amplified TCR CDR3 regions from genomic DNA. Genomic DNA extracted from each cell subset was distributed evenly over all wells of several immunoSEQ 96-well plates, and each plate served as one replicate. Each replicate PCR for sorted subsets received 200 ng genomic DNA, equal to tens of thousands of T cell genomes. The purified libraries were quantified using a Qubit 3.0 fluorometer, sized with a Bioanalyzer 2100, and then quantified again using the KAPA Library Quantification kit. Each immunoSEQ 96-well plate was sequenced on its own single-read 150-cycle Illumina NextSeq 550 flow cell. In the original analysis: Because the immunoSEQ output included only junctional sequences and no quality scores, the filtering could not be the same as the filtering used for full-length reads. Sequences were annotated with PyIR, a Python wrapper for IgBLAST v1.9, and V/J genes and CDR3 were assigned using IMGT germline references. Reads were filtered out if the reads had weak V/J assignments (E-value above 1e-6), no CDR3, stop codons, out-of-frame junctions, or ambiguous translated residues. A V3J clonotype was defined by an identical inferred V gene, J gene, and CDR3 amino acid sequence. To compute the percentage overlap between repertoires, the number of shared unique clonotypes was divided by the size of the smaller repertoire. Repertoire richness was assessed with RTK rarefaction, the Chao1 estimator, and Recon v2.1 estimates of unobserved clonotypes. Generation probabilities for all TCRbeta clonotypes obtained by the gDNA method from a handful of donors were computed using OLGA. TCRdb took over this immuneACCESS table, retaining in-frame rearrangements with V and J assigned. Such tables are incomplete; in checked studies, under half of the missing clones stem from an unresolved V gene, and the remainder is unexplained. That table supplies the V and J calls and clone size; D and trimming were determined from the DNA. The sample has 900,000 to 1,200,000 clones on record, approximately 80% of them singletons. The ten biggest clones cover roughly 0.62% of the sample.

The data originate from a study of shared clonotypes between healthy human individuals (TCRdb year 2020). The study in broad terms: A few men and a couple of women, aged 18 to 49 years, made up the cohort. Per donor, three plates each were used for CD4 naive and CD4 memory, two for CD8 naive, and one for CD8 memory. Blood TCR repertoires of a handful of healthy adults were deeply sequenced to estimate repertoire size and the extent of clonotype sharing between individuals. To increase sequencing depth and limit assay-specific biases, TCR repertoire library preparation and sequencing were carried out by different laboratories using diverse techniques. Between about 0.85 and 9.5 billion PBMCs per donor were obtained by leukapheresis.

Donors were healthy HIV-negative adults with no recently reported acute infections or vaccinations. Every donor was a Caucasian adult residing in Nashville, Tennessee, USA. CD4+ T cells were enriched by magnetic negative selection; naive cells were then positively selected on CD45RA, and the negative fraction formed the memory subset. After blood collection by leukapheresis, PBMCs were isolated using Ficoll-Histopaque density gradient centrifugation and then cryopreserved in the vapor phase of liquid nitrogen. Analytical flow cytometry was used to check the purity and quantity of every magnetically sorted T cell population. Genomic DNA was isolated from each sorted fraction and quantified by UV absorbance on a Nanodrop 2000c. Overall study results and their limits: Pairwise subsampling indicated that sequencing depth was expected to affect the degree of clonotype sharing among donors. Across a handful of donors, approximately 5% of naive CD4, 3.5% of naive CD8, under 2.5% of memory CD4, and about 0.44% of memory CD8 clonotypes were shared. Compared with non-shared clonotypes, the clonotypes found in all four sorted-subset donors had higher generation probabilities. Incomplete sequencing was indicated by rarefaction of sorted-subset datasets, despite the large sequencing depth. Because the study included only a small number of donors, the genetic and exposure-history diversity represented was limited. Larger estimated clonotype richness was generally found for naive subsets than for memory subsets. Sampling was limited to blood, and TCR repertoires in tissue likely differ from TCR repertoires in blood.

Recombination linked TRBV30 to TRBJ2-7; the D gene is perhaps TRBD2, from 6 matching bases. This receptor was identified in a man aged 18 to 35 in good health. Some clones in this sample may be carry-over from other donors' samples. The specimen was memory CD4+ T cells from PBMCs. The sample's cell subset or site label is to be understood as: CD45RA-negative fraction. The CDR3 here reads CAWSVWDSDYEQYF. The DNA is TGTGCCTGGAGTGTCTGGGACTCTGACTACGAGCAGTACTTC.